The 8 T cell receptor beta chains listed next were all sequenced from one sample in a study of CD8 T cells in Susac syndrome. An input of roughly 0.5 to 1 ug of RNA was subjected to reverse transcription using random hexamers. TCRdb processed the immunoSEQ multiplex PCR reads anew with MiXCR; each CDR3 protein has one entry. The table has 200,000 or so distinct CDR3 sequences, nearly 95% seen once. Sequenced: CD4+ T cells from PBMCs. The receptors stem from a human donor with multiple sclerosis.

The rearrangement joins TRBV5-1 to TRBJ2-5; D possibly corresponds to TRBD1 (6 bases). The CDR3 sequence is 14 residues long. Germline CDR1 is SGHRS and CDR2 is YFSETQ. Trimming stripped 2 bases from V and 3 bases from J, with 11 bases between. CDR3: CASSFAGAEETQYF. The CDR3 region has the DNA TGCGCCAGCAGCTTCGCAGGGGCCGAAGAGACCCAGTACTTC. The full variable domain, rest sourced from reference TRBV5-1 and TRBJ2-5, is KAGVTQTPRYLIKTRGQQVTLSCSPISGHRSVSWYQQTPGQGLQFLFEYFSETQRNKGNFPGRFSGRQFSNSRSEMNVSTLELGDSALYLCASSFAGAEETQYFGPGTRLLVL.

CDR3 in DNA: TGCAGTGCTAGATTAGCGGGAGGGTCCTACAATGAGCAGTTCTTC. It translates to CSARLAGGSYNEQFF. V and J are TRBV20-1 and TRBJ2-1, with 11 bases identical to TRBD2. The CDR3 runs to 15 residues. Germline assignment: CDR1 DFQATT and CDR2 SNEGSKA (reference sequence). Trimming at V came to 2 bases and at J to 1 base, leaving 1 base not matched to a gene.

The chain employs TRBV24-1 and TRBJ2-3; possible D gene TRBD1, 6 bases. CDR1 is KGHDR and CDR2 is SFDVKD in the germline V gene. This CDR3 comprises 15 residues. Deletions cut 3 bases from V and 2 bases from J, with 11 bases between. The CDR3 DNA reads TGTGCCACCAGTGATCCGGGACACATCACAGATACGCAGTATTTT. This codes for CATSDPGHITDTQYF.

The chain carries TRBV15 and TRBJ2-1; no definite D call. V lost 0 bases to trimming and J lost 8 bases, with 8 bases between them. CDR1 and CDR2 (germline): LNHNV, YYDKDF (reference sequence). The CDR3 has 13 residues. The CDR3 DNA reads as TGTGCCACCAGCAGAGAGATCGCCCATGAGCAGTTCTTC. Encoded protein: CATSREIAHEQFF.

V and J are TRBV3-1 and TRBJ1-1; tentative D call: TRBD1 (5 bases). Germline V lookup: CDR1 LGHDT, CDR2 YNNKEL (reference sequence). V was clipped by 3 bases and J by 3 bases, with 11 bases between them. The CDR3 contains 14 residues. The CDR3 DNA reads as TGTGCCAGCAGCCAGAGGGGCGGTTACACTGAAGCTTTCTTT. Translated: CASSQRGGYTEAFF.

This chain uses TRBV7-3 with TRBJ2-6; TRBD1 aligns across 7 bases. From germline, CDR1 is SGHTA and CDR2 FQGTGA. The J segment lost 0 bases and the V segment lost 5 bases, leaving 4 bases of the junction unmatched. CDR3 length: 16 amino acids. The CDR3 loop reads CASSRDSHSGANVLTF. CDR3 nucleotide sequence: TGTGCCAGCAGCCGGGACAGTCACTCTGGGGCCAACGTCCTGACTTTC.

V gene TRBV15 combines with J gene TRBJ2-4; D unresolved. The CDR3 extends over 15 amino acids. Trimming took off 3 bases at V and 8 bases at J, with 17 bases between the two ends. Per germline, CDR1 LNHNV and CDR2 YYDKDF (reference sequence). The CDR3 DNA sequence: TGTGCCACCAGCAGCCAATACCTGTTTGGGGACATTCAGTACTTC. It encodes CATSSQYLFGDIQYF.

The rearrangement links TRBV27 to TRBJ2-7; the D gene could be TRBD1 or TRBD2 (6 bases each). V lost 3 bases and J 9 bases, leaving 12 bases between the germline ends. This CDR3 has 12 amino acids. The germline CDR1 and CDR2 sequences are MNHEY and SMNVEV (reference sequence). The CDR3 region has the DNA TGTGCCAGCAGTTTGAGATGGGGGGCGCAGTACTTC. This sequence encodes CASSLRWGAQYF.